The entry below gives a single T cell receptor (beta chain) sequence along with its context. Ten or more counts support this clonotype. The antigen this receptor binds is unknown. Base qualities are not recorded, but no much larger clone differs from it by a single base. This sample was included in a study of HIV-infected patients and healthy controls (dated by TCRdb to the mid-2010s). Turning to the overall study: The study asked whether deep sequencing of the TCR repertoire from small blood samples of HIV patients could detect immune perturbation and reconstitution.

General conclusions and limits of the study: The observed differences in diversity could not be explained by the slight differences in age and sex profiles between the study cohorts. MAIT cell alpha-chain CDR3s were present at high frequency in healthy controls but severely depleted in HIV+ repertoires. HIV-infected repertoires had significantly higher mean Gini indices than controls, possibly reflecting oligoclonality. The dynamics of distinct T-cell subpopulations could not be separated, and sequencing depth was restricted, because whole blood was used. During therapy, HIV-associated CDR3s significantly decreased in frequency, while CMV-associated CDR3s did not change significantly, though most became more frequent. Eight alpha and eight beta V genes showed significantly different mean usage between HIV-infected patients and controls. A major limit on how widely the findings apply, in the view of the authors, was that only sixteen HIV-infected individuals were processed. By Jaccard index and by the count of highly shared sequences, healthy controls shared more CDR3s between individuals than HIV+ patients did. In the samples, alpha-beta chain pairing was left undetermined. The study did not determine donor HLA types. Roughly threefold more distinct CDR3s and higher Shannon diversity were observed in healthy control repertoires than in untreated HIV+ repertoires. In HIV-infected patients, the apparent post-therapy recovery of the Gini index was not replicated in size-matched repertoire data. Comparisons were complicated by unequal numbers of distinct sequences between patients and controls, and rare events from HIV-infected data were overweighted by size-matching.

400 to 550 ng RNA was reverse transcribed with SuperScript III using primers against the alpha and beta constant regions. Separate alpha and beta chain libraries were made by chain-specific third strand synthesis with multiplexing indices. The protocol used a single primer pair to amplify all rearrangements within a chain, which avoided primer bias, and attached molecular barcodes to each cDNA molecule. T4 RNA Ligase 1 joined purified cDNA to a 5' RACE adapter that carried a random hexamer and the SP2 sequencing primer site. Second strand synthesis was performed with Phusion polymerase and primed from the SP2 site, and slow temperature ramps were applied to favor optimal annealing. Each molecule's 12-nucleotide barcode consisted of two random hexamer sequences, both added before amplification and joined together. An amplification PCR of 23 cycles with P5s and P7 primers came after a short first PCR that had added P5 and P7 adapter elements plus a second index. A total of around 27 PCR cycles were applied to the libraries, which were quantified on a Qubit, sized on a Bioanalyzer, and diluted to roughly 4 nM. The normalized libraries were sequenced on an Illumina MiSeq using 2 x 250 paired-end kits. Reverse transcription reactions were cleaned up on MinElute columns and eluted into roughly 9.8 ul Tris-Cl. The adapter ligations were run for around 23 hours at 16 degrees C, and AMPure XP beads at a 1:1 ratio were afterwards used to clean them. The authors' pipeline ran thus. A modified Decombinator processed the demultiplexed FASTQ files and output V, J, insert and barcode information. Sequences that shared a barcode but differed from the dominant sequence were treated as errors and discarded, and barcodes were clustered at Levenshtein distance 3 and counted to estimate the original cDNA molecules. Downstream analyses used R packages ineq, vegan, igraph and RCytoscape, with IMGT nomenclature and CDR3 definitions. To avoid skew from clonal expansion, each TCR was counted once, and V gene usage was computed over distinct sequences. Similarity networks connected unique CDR3 amino acid sequences within a donor whenever two sequences differed by a single Levenshtein edit. In the repertoires, a search was made for a compiled set of published HIV-specific CDR3s (more than 90 alpha, around 710 beta) and CMV-specific CDR3s (roughly 13 alpha, 253 beta). Lower sequence numbers were not the cause of the decreased diversity in patients, as random subsampling to size-matched repertoires showed. TCRdb reprocessing: public reads trimmed at Q25 with fastp, clones called with MiXCR, in-frame beta chains kept. Each entry merges the rows of one CDR3 protein and shows their most common DNA and genes. The V and J calls and clone size come from TCRdb's table, not from the authors' own analysis. This sample holds 17,000 or so distinct CDR3 sequences; 5.5% were observed only once. Clones ranked in the top ten supply about 1.9% of the sample.

Since whole blood was used without any cell fractionation, the repertoire reflected all peripheral T cells in unsorted form. As controls, roughly 11 uninfected healthy donors were sampled, and four of those donors gave samples twice, 2 to 3 months apart. An approximately 2.6 ml sample of peripheral blood was drawn into Tempus tubes for RNA extraction. The TURBO-DNase kit was used to remove leftover genomic DNA, and GLOBINclear was used to deplete globin mRNA. The CDR1 and CDR2 encoded by the germline V gene are MNHEY and SVGAGI. From its cysteine to its phenylalanine, the CDR3 spans 13 amino acids. The DNA shown is the 39-base CDR3, in frame from base 1. Trimming at the junction amounts to 5 bases on V and 1 base on J, and the germline ends lie 3 bases apart.

This clonotype was sampled from an adult in good health. The sequencing sample was made of blood. Recombination connected TRBV6-5 to TRBJ2-6, with an unclear D gene assignment. CDR3 sequence: CASSESGANVLTF. The base sequence is TGTGCCAGCAGTGAGTCTGGGGCCAACGTCCTGACTTTC.